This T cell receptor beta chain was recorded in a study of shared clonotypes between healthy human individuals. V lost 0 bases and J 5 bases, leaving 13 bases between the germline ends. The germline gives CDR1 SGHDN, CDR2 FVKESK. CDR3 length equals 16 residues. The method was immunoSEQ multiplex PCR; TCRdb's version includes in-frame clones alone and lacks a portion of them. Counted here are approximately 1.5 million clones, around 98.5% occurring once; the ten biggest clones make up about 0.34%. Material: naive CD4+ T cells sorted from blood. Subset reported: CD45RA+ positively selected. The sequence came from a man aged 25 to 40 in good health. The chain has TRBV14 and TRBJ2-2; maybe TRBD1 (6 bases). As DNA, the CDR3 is TGTGCCAGCAGCCAAGATTGGGCCAGGGGTACCGGGGAGCTGTTTTTT. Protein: CASSQDWARGTGELFF.